A selection of T cell receptor beta chains follows, all from one sample in a study of blood T cell repertoires in COVID-19. The data were produced by immunoSEQ multiplex PCR, yet TCRdb's version contains in-frame clones alone and is incomplete. This sample yields approximately 300,000 clones, of which about 90% are seen a single time; approximately 4% belongs to the top ten. Sequencing used PBMCs or T cells enriched from blood (not recorded which). The receptors were gathered from a woman under 30 with acute COVID-19. Each CDR3 is given with its conserved first and last residue. The D gene is left open where the match is weak. Size is omitted from some rows. Given values are once, few, many or a class for expanded clones.

D,V,size,J,DNA,CDR3
TRBD1,TRBV6-1,.,TRBJ2-5,TGTGCCAGCAGTGAAGGGACAGGGAAATTGTACCAAGAGACCCAGTACTTC,CASSEGTGKLYQETQYF
TRBD1,TRBV7-2,.,TRBJ2-7,TGTGCCAGCAGCCCGGCCGGGACAGGGGGCGGCGAGCAGTACTTC,CASSPAGTGGGEQYF
TRBD1,TRBV14,.,TRBJ2-3,TGTGCCAGCAGTCTCCGGGACAGGGAGGTAGATACGCAGTATTTT,CASSLRDREVDTQYF
.,TRBV5-1,.,TRBJ1-1,TGCGCCAGCAGCTTGTCCAGGACATCGAACACTGAAGCTTTCTTT,CASSLSRTSNTEAFF
.,TRBV7-9,.,TRBJ2-7,TGTGCCAGCAGCTCATTTAGCGCCCGCGAGCAGTACTTC,CASSSFSAREQYF
.,TRBV19,.,TRBJ1-1,TGTGCCAGTAGTCCCAGTCGGGGAGTACTTGAAGCTTTCTTT,CASSPSRGVLEAFF
TRBD2,TRBV9,.,TRBJ2-1,TGTGCCAGCAGCCCACGGACCGGGACTATCACATCCAATGAGCAGTTCTTC,CASSPRTGTITSNEQFF
TRBD1,TRBV7-6,.,TRBJ2-7,TGTGCCAGCAGCGCCGGGACAGGGGGCTACGAGCAGTACTTC,CASSAGTGGYEQYF
TRBD2,TRBV4-1,.,TRBJ2-5,TGCGCCAGCAGCCAAGTCGGACTAGCGGGACAGGAGACCCAGTACTTC,CASSQVGLAGQETQYF
.,TRBV9,.,TRBJ2-1,TGTGCCAGCAGCGTAGATACTTTTGGGGACTTACATGAGCAGTTCTTC,CASSVDTFGDLHEQFF
.,TRBV2,once,TRBJ1-1,TGTGCCAGCACCTTACAGAACACTGAAGCTTTCTTT,CASTLQNTEAFF
TRBD1,TRBV11-2,.,TRBJ2-1,TGTGCCAGCAGCCCCCGACAGGGAGAAACCTACAATGAGCAGTTCTTC,CASSPRQGETYNEQFF
TRBD2,TRBV24-1,.,TRBJ2-3,TGTGCCACCAGTGATTTGCTAGCGGGAGGTCCAGATACGCAGTATTTT,CATSDLLAGGPDTQYF
TRBD2,TRBV28,.,TRBJ2-7,TGTGCCAGCATAGCGGGAGGGCTTTTCGACGAGCAGTACTTC,CASIAGGLFDEQYF
TRBD2,TRBV19,.,TRBJ2-7,TGTGCCAGTATCCTGACTAGCGGGACTCCAACCTACGAGCAGTACTTC,CASILTSGTPTYEQYF
TRBD2,TRBV28,.,TRBJ2-3,TGTGCCAGCAGACGGGCGGGAGTTTCAGGAGATACGCAGTATTTT,CASRRAGVSGDTQYF
.,TRBV4-1,.,TRBJ1-3,TGCGCCAGCAGCCAAGATAGGGGCCGCTCTGGAAACACCATATATTTT,CASSQDRGRSGNTIYF
.,TRBV19,.,TRBJ2-7,TGTGCCAGTAGTATTCAGAATCTCATCTCCGGGACACTGATCCCCTACGAGCAGTACTTC,CASSIQNLISGTLIPYEQYF
.,TRBV27,.,TRBJ1-5,TGTGCCGGACCGACAGTTAGCAATCAGCCCCAGCATTTT,CAGPTVSNQPQHF
TRBD2,TRBV28,.,TRBJ2-1,TGTGCCAGCAGTTTACTGGGGACTAGCGGGAGCGGAAAGCAGTTCTTC,CASSLLGTSGSGKQFF
.,TRBV30,few,TRBJ1-6,TGTGCCTCCAAAGGGGAACTCCCTGGGGCTCGGCCCTCACCCCTCCACTTT,CASKGELPGARPSPLHF
.,TRBV28,.,TRBJ1-1,TGTGCCAGCAGTTTTAACCCTACCATGAACACTGAAGCTTTCTTT,CASSFNPTMNTEAFF
.,TRBV10-3,.,TRBJ2-7,TGTGCCATCAGTGATCCCGGGACAACCTCCTACGAGCAGTACTTC,CAISDPGTTSYEQYF
.,TRBV5-4,.,TRBJ1-2,TGTGCCAGCAGGGGGGAGGACTACACCTTC,CASRGEDYTF
.,TRBV3-1/TRBV3-2,.,TRBJ1-1,TGTGCCAGCTGTACCACAGGGTCCACTGAAGCTTTCTTT,CASCTTGSTEAFF
.,TRBV27,.,TRBJ2-5,TGTGCCAGCAGTTTATGGGGCTCGGGAGAGACCCAGTACTTC,CASSLWGSGETQYF
TRBD1,TRBV19,once,TRBJ1-2,TGTGCCAGTAGTATTACAGGGGGCGTTGAGAGTTTTGGCTACACCTTC,CASSITGGVESFGYTF
.,TRBV12-3/TRBV12-4,.,TRBJ2-5,TGTGCCAGCAGTTCAAACTGGGAGACCCAGTACTTC,CASSSNWETQYF
TRBD1,TRBV5-1,.,TRBJ2-7,TGCGCCAGCAGACCGACCGGGACAGGGGGACGGGAGCAGTACTTC,CASRPTGTGGREQYF
.,TRBV28,.,TRBJ1-5,TGTGCCAGCAGTTTAGCGGCAGGGAGGGGCAATCAGCCCCAGCATTTT,CASSLAAGRGNQPQHF
.,TRBV9,.,TRBJ1-1,TGTGCCAGCAATAGGGCAGGGAATACTGAAGCTTTCTTT,CASNRAGNTEAFF
TRBD2,TRBV27,.,TRBJ2-1,TGTGCCAGCAGTTTATGGGACGGCGGGAGATCTGGTGAGCAGTTCTTC,CASSLWDGGRSGEQFF
TRBD1,TRBV5-1,.,TRBJ1-1,TGCGCCAGCAGCGCACAGGGGGTTATGAGCACTGAAGCTTTCTTT,CASSAQGVMSTEAFF
TRBD2,TRBV27,.,TRBJ2-7,TGTGCCAGCAGTTTACTGGGACTAGCGGGCTCTGCCTCCGAGCAGTACTTC,CASSLLGLAGSASEQYF
.,TRBV3-1/TRBV3-2,.,TRBJ1-1,TGTGCCAGCAGCCAAGATAAGACAGGTGAAGCTTTCTTT,CASSQDKTGEAFF
TRBD2,TRBV7-3,.,TRBJ2-1,TGTGCCAGCAGCGCAGCGGGAGGGGCCTACAATGAGCAGTTCTTC,CASSAAGGAYNEQFF
.,TRBV4-2,few,TRBJ2-1,TGTGCCAGCAGCGGGGAGACTCTGAGCTCCTACAATGAGCAGTTCTTC,CASSGETLSSYNEQFF
.,TRBV2,few,TRBJ1-5,TGTGCCAGCAGCGAGAGGGGGGGAGGGACCAATCAGCCCCAGCATTTT,CASSERGGGTNQPQHF
TRBD2,TRBV3-1/TRBV3-2,.,TRBJ2-3,TGTGCCAGCAGCTCCCCGGGACTAGCGGGAAGTCCCCCAGATACGCAGTATTTT,CASSSPGLAGSPPDTQYF
TRBD1,TRBV10-1,.,TRBJ1-4,TGCGCCAGCACTTGTCCGACAGGGCGGCGTGAAAAACTGTTTTTT,CASTCPTGRREKLFF
TRBD2,TRBV28,.,TRBJ2-1,TGTGCCAGCAGTTTCTCTAGCGGGCTGGGGAATGAGCAGTTCTTC,CASSFSSGLGNEQFF
TRBD1,TRBV28,.,TRBJ1-2,TGTGCCAGCAGTCCCCAATCGACAGGGGCCAGGGGTGGCTACACCTTC,CASSPQSTGARGGYTF
.,TRBV28,.,TRBJ1-5,TGTGCCAGCAGTAGACCCAGGGGATCGGCCAATCAGCCCCAGCATTTT,CASSRPRGSANQPQHF
TRBD1,TRBV4-1,.,TRBJ2-7,TGCGCCAGCAGCCAGGGAACCGGGACAGGGGTGAACGAGCAGTACTTC,CASSQGTGTGVNEQYF
.,TRBV5-6,.,TRBJ2-3,TGTGCCAGCAGCTTGGACCCCAGGGCGCAGTATTTT,CASSLDPRAQYF
.,TRBV18,.,TRBJ2-2,TGTGCCAGCTCACCACGGGAGTATTCCGGGGAGCTGTTTTTT,CASSPREYSGELFF
TRBD1,TRBV6-4,.,TRBJ2-2,TGTGCCAGCAGTGAAGGACAGGACACCGGGGAGCTGTTTTTT,CASSEGQDTGELFF
TRBD1,TRBV3-1/TRBV3-2,.,TRBJ1-3,TGTGCCAGCAGCCAAACGAGAGGACAGGCGGCCTTCGCGGGAAACACCATATATTTT,CASSQTRGQAAFAGNTIYF
.,TRBV29-1,once,TRBJ2-7,TGCAGCGTTGTTGGCGGTACCACCTCCTACGAGCAGTACTTC,CSVVGGTTSYEQYF
TRBD1,TRBV10-3,.,TRBJ2-7,TGTGCCATCGGACAGGAAAAGGTCTACGAGCAGTACTTC,CAIGQEKVYEQYF
TRBD2,TRBV3-1/TRBV3-2,once,TRBJ2-5,TGTGCCAGCAGCCAACGTAGCGGGAAGGAGGAAGAGACCCAGTACTTC,CASSQRSGKEEETQYF
.,TRBV7-3,.,TRBJ2-3,TGTGCCAGCAGCTTAAGAGGCGCAGATACGCAGTATTTT,CASSLRGADTQYF
.,TRBV11-2,.,TRBJ1-6,TGTGCCAGCAGCTTAGAGGCCAGGCCGGGGTCACCCCTCCACTTT,CASSLEARPGSPLHF